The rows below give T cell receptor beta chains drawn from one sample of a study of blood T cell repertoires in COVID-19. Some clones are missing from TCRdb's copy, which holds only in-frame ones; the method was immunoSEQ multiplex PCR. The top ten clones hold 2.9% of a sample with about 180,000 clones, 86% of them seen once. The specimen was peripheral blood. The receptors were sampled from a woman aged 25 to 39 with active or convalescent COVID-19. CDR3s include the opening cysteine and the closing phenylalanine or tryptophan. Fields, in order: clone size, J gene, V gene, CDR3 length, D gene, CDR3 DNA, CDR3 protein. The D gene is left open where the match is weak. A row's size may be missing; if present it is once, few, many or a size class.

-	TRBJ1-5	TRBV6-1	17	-	TGTGCCAGCAGTGAAGCGCTGACAGGTTATAGCAATCAGCCCCAGCATTTT	CASSEALTGYSNQPQHF
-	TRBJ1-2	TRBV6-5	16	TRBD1	TGTGCCAGCAGTTTCTCTGGACAGGGCGTTAAGAATGGCTACACCTTC	CASSFSGQGVKNGYTF
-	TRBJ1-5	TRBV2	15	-	TGTGCCAGCAGTCCCGACAGCTATAGCAATCAGCCCCAGCATTTT	CASSPDSYSNQPQHF
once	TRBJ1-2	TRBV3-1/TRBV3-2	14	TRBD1	TGTGCCAGCAGCCCGGGACAGGGGAACTATGGCTACACCTTC	CASSPGQGNYGYTF
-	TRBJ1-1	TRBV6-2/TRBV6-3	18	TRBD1	TGTGCCAGCAGTTACTCGGGTCTGACAGGGGGATTAAACACTGAAGCTTTCTTT	CASSYSGLTGGLNTEAFF
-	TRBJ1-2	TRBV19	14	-	TGTGCCAGTAGGGCCTTGCCAGGGCACTATGGCTACACCTTC	CASRALPGHYGYTF
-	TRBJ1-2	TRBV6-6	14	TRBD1	TGTGCCAGCAGTTACTCCGGACAGGGGGCTGTGTACACCTTC	CASSYSGQGAVYTF
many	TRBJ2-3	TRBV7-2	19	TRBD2	TGTGCCAGCAGCTTAGTACCGAGTGGACTAGCGCGGCGCACAGATACGCAGTATTTT	CASSLVPSGLARRTDTQYF
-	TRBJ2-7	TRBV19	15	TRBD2	TGTGCCAGTAGTAGCGGAGCGGGAAGGGGCTACGAGCAGTACTTC	CASSSGAGRGYEQYF
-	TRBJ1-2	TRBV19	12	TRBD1	TGTGCCAGTAGGACAGGGGGAGATGGCTACACCTTC	CASRTGGDGYTF
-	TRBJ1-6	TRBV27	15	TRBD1	TGTGCCAGCAGCATACAGGGGACCTATAATTCACCCCTCCACTTT	CASSIQGTYNSPLHF
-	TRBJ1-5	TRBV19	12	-	TGTGCCAGTGAAGGGGGTTGGGAGCCCCAGCATTTT	CASEGGWEPQHF
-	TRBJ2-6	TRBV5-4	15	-	TGTGCCAGCAGCTCCGCGCCTTCTGGGGCCAACGTCCTGACTTTC	CASSSAPSGANVLTF
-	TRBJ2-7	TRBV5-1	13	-	TGCGCCAGCAGCTTGGCTGGTAGTTACGAGCAGTACTTC	CASSLAGSYEQYF
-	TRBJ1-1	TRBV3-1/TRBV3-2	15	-	TGTGCCAGCAGCCCCAGAAAAAAACTGAACACTGAAGCTTTCTTT	CASSPRKKLNTEAFF
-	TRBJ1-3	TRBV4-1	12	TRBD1	TGCGCCAGCAGCGACAGGGTTTACACCATATATTTT	CASSDRVYTIYF
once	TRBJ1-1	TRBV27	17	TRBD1	TGTGCCAGCAGCTCTCCTAGGACAGGGGGCACGGACACTGAAGCTTTCTTT	CASSSPRTGGTDTEAFF
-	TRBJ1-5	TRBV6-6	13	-	TGTGCCGTCAGGGAATATAGCAATCAGCCCCAGCATTTT	CAVREYSNQPQHF
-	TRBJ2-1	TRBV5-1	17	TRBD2	TGCGCCAGCAGCCCCCCACCTCTAGCGGGAGGGCTAAATGAGCAGTTCTTC	CASSPPPLAGGLNEQFF
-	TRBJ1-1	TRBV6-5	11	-	TGTGCCAGCAGTTACGCGGCTGAAGCTTTCTTT	CASSYAAEAFF
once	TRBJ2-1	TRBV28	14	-	TGTGCCAGCCACCCGCTAAGCTCCTACAATGAGCAGTTCTTC	CASHPLSSYNEQFF
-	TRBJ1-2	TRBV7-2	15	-	TGTGCCAGCAGCTTAGTGACAGGCCCTGTCTATGGCTACACCTTC	CASSLVTGPVYGYTF
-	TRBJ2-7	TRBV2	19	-	TGTGCCAGCAGAGATCCTCAGCAGGGAAGCGGGCGTAGCTCCTACGAGCAGTACTTC	CASRDPQQGSGRSSYEQYF
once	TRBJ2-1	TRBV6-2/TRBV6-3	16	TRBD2	TGTGCCAGCAGTTCGCAACTAGCGGGGTCCTACAATGAGCAGTTCTTC	CASSSQLAGSYNEQFF
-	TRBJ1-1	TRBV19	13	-	TGTGCCAGTACCCCGGGAGGGAGCGCTGAAGCTTTCTTT	CASTPGGSAEAFF
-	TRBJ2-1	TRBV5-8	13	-	TGTGCCAGCGGGGGCGGGCTCTCGGATGAGCAGTTCTTC	CASGGGLSDEQFF
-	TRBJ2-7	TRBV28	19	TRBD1	TGTGCCAGCAGTTTATGCTTAAGATTGACAGGGATCCTCTCCTACGAGCAGTACTTC	CASSLCLRLTGILSYEQYF
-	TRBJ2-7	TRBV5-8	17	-	TGTGCCAGCAGCTTGATGAATGGAGGGGGCGGGTTCTACGAGCAGTACTTC	CASSLMNGGGGFYEQYF
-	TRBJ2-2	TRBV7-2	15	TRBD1	TGTGCCAGCAGACCGGACAGGGGGCTCCCCGGGGAGCTGTTTTTT	CASRPDRGLPGELFF
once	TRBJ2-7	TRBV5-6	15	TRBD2	TGTGCCAGCAGCTTGGGCCTAGCGGGTTTCTACGAGCAGTACTTC	CASSLGLAGFYEQYF
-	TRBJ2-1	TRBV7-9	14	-	TGTGCCAGCAGCTTAGAAGCAGGTTACAATGAGCAGTTCTTC	CASSLEAGYNEQFF
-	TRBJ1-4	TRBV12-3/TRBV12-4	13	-	TGTGCCAGCAGTTTACCCCCGGATGAAAAACTGTTTTTT	CASSLPPDEKLFF
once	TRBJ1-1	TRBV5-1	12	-	TGCGCCAGTACTGAGGGGAACACTGAAGCTTTCTTT	CASTEGNTEAFF
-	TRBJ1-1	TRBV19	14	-	TGTGCCAGTAGTCCGAACCGGGGGGACACTGAAGCTTTCTTT	CASSPNRGDTEAFF
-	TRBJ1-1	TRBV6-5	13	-	TGTGCCAGCACCCTACAGGGTTACACTGAAGCTTTCTTT	CASTLQGYTEAFF
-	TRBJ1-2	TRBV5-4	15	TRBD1	TGTGCCAGCAGCTTAGGGACAGAGGACGTCTATGGCTACACCTTC	CASSLGTEDVYGYTF
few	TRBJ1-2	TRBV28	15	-	TGTGCCAGCGGATCTCGGCCGGAGGACCGTAATGGCTACACCTTC	CASGSRPEDRNGYTF
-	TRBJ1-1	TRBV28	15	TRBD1	TGTGCCAGCAGTTACAGGGGGCGCGTTGACACTGAAGCTTTCTTT	CASSYRGRVDTEAFF
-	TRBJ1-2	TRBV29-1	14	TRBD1	TGCAGCGTTGATGGGACAGGAGATATCGTCGGCTACACCTTC	CSVDGTGDIVGYTF
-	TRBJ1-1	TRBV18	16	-	TGTGCCAGCTCACCACTGCCAGAATGGAGAGGTGCTGAAGCTTTCTTT	CASSPLPEWRGAEAFF
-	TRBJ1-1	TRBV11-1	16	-	TGTGCCAGCAGCTTTGAAGGTTTCGGGAGTTTATCTGAAGCTTTCTTT	CASSFEGFGSLSEAFF
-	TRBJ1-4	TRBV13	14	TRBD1	TGTGCCAGCAGCTTAGGGGACAGGAATGAAAAACTGTTTTTT	CASSLGDRNEKLFF
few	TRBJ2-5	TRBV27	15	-	TGTGCCAGCAGCAAGAACAGGGTGTCCGTGGAGACCCAGTACTTC	CASSKNRVSVETQYF